This TCR beta chain was sequenced during a study of regulatory T cells in long-lasting Graves disease. Looked up from germline, CDR1 is SGHNT and CDR2 is YENEEA. Trimming removed 5 bases from V and 0 bases from J; junction bases left unmatched: 10. This CDR3 has 17 residues. Documented time point: newly diagnosed GD, antithyroid drugs for less than 3 months. With RNA extracted from PBMCs as input, the TCR library was made. Patients came from an endocrinology department in Xi'an, China. TCR beta libraries were built with iRepertoire HTBI primers and Arm-PCR of CDR3 regions. Each CDR3 protein is one row after TCRdb ran MiXCR on the multiplex PCR reads. This table has under 300,000 distinct CDR3 sequences, 20% appearing once. This clonotype was observed many times.

The specimen comprised peripheral blood mononuclear cells (PBMCs), sampled at new diagnosis, from a patient treated with antithyroid drugs. This chain uses TRBV11-3 with TRBJ1-3, with 7 bases lining up with TRBD1. The TCR originated in a female donor with Graves disease. The CDR3 protein is CASSLSDRAYSGNTIYF. DNA for the CDR3: TGTGCCAGCAGCCTCAGCGACAGGGCCTACTCTGGAAACACCATATATTTT. The whole variable domain, remainder taken from reference TRBV11-3 and TRBJ1-3, is EAGVVQSPRYKIIEKKQPVAFWCNPISGHNTLYWYLQNLGQGPELLIRYENEEAVDDSQLPKDRFSAERLKGVDSTLKIQPAELGDSAVYLCASSLSDRAYSGNTIYFGEGSWLTVV.